These T cell receptor beta chains were read from a single sample in a study of blood T cell repertoires in COVID-19. Produced via immunoSEQ multiplex PCR; TCRdb's table is partial and in-frame only. The table has some 130,000 clones, about 87% seen once. Specimen: peripheral blood. These TCRs come from a woman aged 55-75 years with acute or convalescent COVID-19. Each CDR3 is given without its conserved first and last residue. Rows give clone size only sometimes, using once, few, many, or a class for an expanded clone.

V gene	clone size	J gene	CDR3 protein
TRBV7-9	NA	TRBJ2-7	ASSLNGRATYEQY
TRBV5-1	NA	TRBJ2-2	ASSTLQGGSTGELF
TRBV2	NA	TRBJ2-7	ASSELAGATPEQY
TRBV28	NA	TRBJ1-4	ASSSGQGREKLF
TRBV6-6	NA	TRBJ1-2	ASSYSLGAGVYGYT
TRBV12-3/TRBV12-4	NA	TRBJ1-6	ASSMSGYSPLH
TRBV19	NA	TRBJ1-1	ASRRQVNTEAF
TRBV6-5	NA	TRBJ2-5	ASRRQGATKTQY
TRBV2	NA	TRBJ2-5	ASIPGGRETQY
TRBV27	once	TRBJ1-2	ASRKDTGDYGYT
TRBV3-1/TRBV3-2	NA	TRBJ2-2	ASSQDLGTSGRSNTGELF
TRBV3-1/TRBV3-2	NA	TRBJ2-1	ASSQGQVLSHEQF
TRBV3-1/TRBV3-2	NA	TRBJ2-1	ASSQDAGLVPYNEQF
TRBV11-2	NA	TRBJ1-2	ASSQYRGGGYT
TRBV4-2	NA	TRBJ1-5	ASSQGHSGTGNQPQH
TRBV5-8	NA	TRBJ1-5	ASSNAGQGAWNQPQH
TRBV5-1	NA	TRBJ1-5	ASSQRDRASPHQPQH
TRBV27	once	TRBJ2-1	ASSWGSGRYNEQF
TRBV2	NA	TRBJ1-1	ASSAPQGYTEAF
TRBV5-1	NA	TRBJ1-2	ASSLQEGPAGYT
TRBV24-1	NA	TRBJ1-2	ATSTDSNYGYT
TRBV6-5	NA	TRBJ1-1	ASRYDSEAF
TRBV14	NA	TRBJ2-1	ASSPSLSYNEQF
TRBV5-8	NA	TRBJ1-2	ASSLEQGHNYGYT
TRBV3-1/TRBV3-2	NA	TRBJ2-2	ASSSPAGSNTGELF
TRBV28	NA	TRBJ1-1	ASRRTGRTEAF
TRBV10-3	NA	TRBJ1-1	ATRAYGGLETEAF
TRBV10-2	NA	TRBJ1-5	ASSEDRGNNQPQH
TRBV7-2	NA	TRBJ2-5	ASSLQRTSGQETQY
TRBV30	NA	TRBJ2-5	AWSGTGQETQY
TRBV9	NA	TRBJ1-1	ASSVVREPEAF
TRBV15	NA	TRBJ1-5	ATSRTGSNQPQH
TRBV19	NA	TRBJ2-1	ASSSTSGRVSYNEQF